The present T cell receptor beta chain was sequenced within a study of T-cell reconstitution after alpha-beta-depleted transplantation in children. Study-level points and caveats: The authors attributed T-cell counts and diversity one year after transplant mostly to newly produced T cells.

The germline V and J ends were trimmed by 3 bases and 2 bases, with 16 bases remaining between them. Germline V gene data show CDR1 as SGHDN and CDR2 as FVKESK. This CDR3 has 16 amino acids. Unique molecular identifiers were built into the TCRbeta library. TCRdb passed the PCR reads through MiXCR, listing each CDR3 protein once. Of 450,000 to 700,000 distinct CDR3 sequences in the sample, about a quarter are singletons; the top ten hold around 36%. Of note for this clonotype: Its target is not known.

The rearrangement joins TRBV14 to TRBJ2-5; a possible D gene is TRBD2 (5 bases). The clonotype originates from a boy younger than two with Wiskott-Aldrich syndrome, due to receive a stem cell transplant. The material sequenced was PBMCs, taken before TCRalphabeta/CD19-depleted stem cell transplant. The CDR3 bases are TGTGCCAGCAGCCAGGTTGGGCAGGAGGTTCAAGAGACCCAGTACTTC. Translated, it gives CASSQVGQEVQETQYF.